The 8 T cell receptor beta chains given below trace back to one sample, sequenced in a study of blood T cell repertoires in COVID-19. Profiled with immunoSEQ multiplex PCR; TCRdb holds only in-frame clones, not every one. The sample consists of about 260,000 clones, 84% of them appearing once. The specimen was peripheral blood. These TCRs come from a man between 60 and 75 years old with acute or convalescent COVID-19.

The gene calls are TRBV4-3 and TRBJ1-6, with D possibly matching TRBD1 (5 bases). The CDR3 has 16 residues. The V gene lost 0 bases and the J gene lost 10 bases, with 16 bases spanning the gap. Per germline, CDR1 LGHNA and CDR2 YSLEER. CDR3 DNA: TGCGCCAGCAGCCAAGAATTGGCAGCCGGGGGATCACCCCTCCACTTT. Translated: CASSQELAAGGSPLHF.

The chain links TRBV18 to TRBJ1-1; D gene ambiguous. With 8 bases removed from V and 5 bases from J, the gap between germline ends came to 15 bases. The CDR3 is made up of 13 amino acids. In germline, CDR1 is KGHSH, CDR2 LQKENI. This CDR3 reads CASTPDPGTEAFF. The CDR3 nucleotides are TGTGCCAGCACGCCGGATCCCGGGACTGAAGCTTTCTTT.

This clone showed up just once. The chain recombines TRBV7-9 with TRBJ2-7; TRBD1 matches at 7 bases. The J segment lost 1 base and the V segment lost 1 base, leaving 10 bases of the junction unmatched. The germline CDR1 and CDR2 sequences are SEHNR and FQNEAQ (reference sequence). This CDR3 has 17 amino acids. The CDR3 sequence is CASSLEEGGQLSYEQYF. The CDR3 DNA sequence: TGTGCCAGCAGCTTAGAAGAAGGGGGACAGTTATCCTACGAGCAGTACTTC.

V and J are TRBV3-1 (or the pseudogene TRBV3-2) and TRBJ2-1, with 7 bases fitting TRBD1. CDR1 is LGHDT and CDR2 is YNNKEL in the germline V gene (reference sequence). The trim removed 4 bases at V and 11 bases at J, leaving 5 bases unmatched. This CDR3 has 12 amino acids. In DNA form, the CDR3 reads TGTGCCAGCAGCCCAAGGGACAGCCAGCAGTTCTTC. This codes for CASSPRDSQQFF.

CDR3 region: CASTVRTGEGNTEAFF. Here the CDR3 DNA reads TGTGCCAGTACCGTGCGGACAGGAGAAGGGAACACTGAAGCTTTCTTT. The chain employs TRBV19 and TRBJ1-1; TRBD1 agrees at 7 bases. Per germline, CDR1 LNHDA and CDR2 SQIVND (reference sequence). The V segment lost 7 bases and the J segment 1 base; nucleotides outside the gene matches: 12. The CDR3 is 16 residues long.

The gene calls are TRBV6-5 and TRBJ1-2; 8 bases align to TRBD1. Germline trimming cut 2 bases from V and 8 bases from J; bases unmatched to any gene: 4. Germline CDR1 is MNHEY and CDR2 is SVGAGI. The length of the CDR3 is 13 residues. For the CDR3, the DNA is TGTGCCAGCAGTTACCCGACAGGGGACGGCTACACCTTC. This codes for CASSYPTGDGYTF.

This clone was recorded only once. The chain combines TRBV10-3 with TRBJ2-1; perhaps TRBD1 as D (6 bases). This CDR3 is built from 13 residues. The V gene lost 7 bases and the J gene lost 6 bases, with 13 bases spanning the gap. Germline values: CDR1 ENHRY, CDR2 SYGVKD. CDR3 in amino acids: CAINGGAGNEQFF. Here the CDR3 DNA reads TGTGCCATCAATGGGGGCGCTGGCAATGAGCAGTTCTTC.

This chain joins TRBV18 and TRBJ1-2; the match to TRBD1 covers 9 bases. This CDR3 region has 13 residues. Germline V CDR1 and CDR2: KGHSH, LQKENI. Germline trimming cut 2 bases from V and 8 bases from J; bases unmatched to any gene: 3. The CDR3 protein is CASSPGTGPGYTF. Here the CDR3 DNA reads TGTGCCAGCTCACCAGGGACAGGGCCGGGCTACACCTTC.